This T cell receptor (beta chain) was found in a study of beta chain features in type 1 diabetes. The study, taken as a whole, reports: TCRB CDR3s from Type 1 diabetes patients were moderately but significantly shorter in all four CD4+ subsets. A potential influence of HLA type upon TCRB rearrangement remained unresolved herein. When cDNA is sequenced, cells with high TCR expression could be over-represented.

Per germline, CDR1 MDHEN and CDR2 SYDVKM. The CDR3 contains 13 residues. V was shortened by 0 bases and J by 5 bases, with 8 bases between the two germline ends. Points on this clone: Its antigen is unidentified.

Reverse transcribing all isolated RNA meant expressed TCRB transcripts were sequenced. Only in-frame clones appear in the TCRdb table, and some are missing; sequencing was by immunoSEQ multiplex PCR. The sample lists 300,000 or so clones, roughly 12% occurring once. Sorted populations were all over 98% pure. This chain connects TRBV28 to TRBJ2-7; weak D call: TRBD1 (5 bases). Sequenced: naive CD4+ T cells from blood. This receptor was identified in a woman between 18 and 29 years old with type 1 diabetes. In nucleotides, the CDR3 is TGTGCCAGCAGTTTATGGACAGACAACGAGCAGTACTTC. Protein product: CASSLWTDNEQYF.